The sequence of this T cell receptor (beta chain) was determined in a study of T cell changes during pregnancy in multiple sclerosis. Sequenced by immunoSEQ multiplex PCR; TCRdb stores in-frame clones only, minus some. The sample records under 85,000 clones, 75% to 95% being singletons. Material: peripheral blood, obtained in the third trimester of pregnancy. The origin of this receptor is a female donor with multiple sclerosis, enrolled in a pregnancy study.

As DNA, the CDR3 is TGTGCCAGCAGCTTTGGACAGACAAGGTTGGCAGATACGCAGTATTTT. Amino acids: CASSFGQTRLADTQYF. The chain links TRBV7-9 to TRBJ2-3; a weak D match, TRBD1 (6 bases). The V end lost 3 bases, the J end lost 4 bases, and 17 bases lay between the germline ends. The CDR3 covers 16 residues. The germline V gene encodes CDR1 SEHNR and CDR2 FQNEAQ (reference sequence).